This T cell receptor beta chain was sequenced during a study of PD-1 blockade in classical Hodgkin lymphoma. The study's findings and limits: By cycle point C4D1, TCR diversity had risen significantly in CD4+ cells (but not CD8+ cells). Repertoire differences have undefined causes, possibly disease activity or prior therapy. Prior to therapy, complete responders displayed diversity much like that of newly diagnosed patients. Baseline TCR diversity was reportedly lower in newly diagnosed patients than healthy donors.

Specified time point: cycle 4 day 1 (C4D1), after less than seven weeks of nivolumab. Each patient's relapse followed autologous stem cell transplantation, and brentuximab vedotin exposure varied. Germline V gene sequence: CDR1 MDHEN, CDR2 SYDVKM. Trimming cost V 5 bases and J 2 bases, with 13 bases left between them. This CDR3 contains 15 residues. This clone has a single count. The antigen is not known. Method: immunoSEQ multiplex PCR; TCRdb's copy keeps in-frame clones and lacks some. The repertoire holds some 24,000 clones, approximately 67% seen once, with roughly 30% in the top ten. This chain joins TRBV28 and TRBJ2-1; D uncertain. The sample in question was peripheral blood mononuclear cells (PBMCs), obtained before the fourth cycle of nivolumab. This clonotype was obtained from a human donor with classical Hodgkin lymphoma. The DNA of the CDR3 is TGTGCCAGCAGTCCCCAGGCCGTCACCTACAATGAGCAGTTCTTC. Protein product: CASSPQAVTYNEQFF.